The clone carrying this TCR beta chain was seen only once. This specimen comes from a study of cytomegalovirus exposure and HLA in healthy donors. Trimming stripped 2 bases from V and 10 bases from J, with 12 bases between. This CDR3 spans 14 amino acids. Germline V CDR1 and CDR2: WSHSY, SAAADI. The PCR used 60 Vbeta and 13 Jbeta primers. The method was immunoSEQ multiplex PCR; TCRdb's version includes in-frame clones alone and lacks a portion of them. This sample has more than 80,000 clones, with roughly three quarters found just once. The J gene is TRBJ1-6, the V gene TRBV10-2; no clear D. The TCR comes from a woman in her sixties in good health and CMV-seropositive. Sequencing input: PBMCs. The CDR3 coding sequence is TGCGCCAGCAGTGAGGGGGAACCGGGGTCACCCCTCCACTTT. The encoded protein is CASSEGEPGSPLHF.